This T cell receptor beta chain was found in a study of T cell changes during pregnancy in multiple sclerosis. The CDR3 totals 14 residues. Germline V lookup: CDR1 MGHRA, CDR2 YSYEKL. V lost 3 bases and J lost 8, with 14 bases in between. Assay used: immunoSEQ multiplex PCR; TCRdb lists only in-frame clones, some missing. Altogether roughly 100,000 clones are present, just over 90% being singletons, with the ten largest covering around 3.2%. The sequenced sample was peripheral blood, obtained after pregnancy. This sequence joins TRBV4-1 and TRBJ2-4; a possible D gene is TRBD2 (5 bases). This sequence originates from a female donor with multiple sclerosis, enrolled in a pregnancy study. In DNA, the CDR3 is TGCGCCAGCAGCCACGTCGGACTCCGGGACATTCAGTACTTC. This encodes CASSHVGLRDIQYF.